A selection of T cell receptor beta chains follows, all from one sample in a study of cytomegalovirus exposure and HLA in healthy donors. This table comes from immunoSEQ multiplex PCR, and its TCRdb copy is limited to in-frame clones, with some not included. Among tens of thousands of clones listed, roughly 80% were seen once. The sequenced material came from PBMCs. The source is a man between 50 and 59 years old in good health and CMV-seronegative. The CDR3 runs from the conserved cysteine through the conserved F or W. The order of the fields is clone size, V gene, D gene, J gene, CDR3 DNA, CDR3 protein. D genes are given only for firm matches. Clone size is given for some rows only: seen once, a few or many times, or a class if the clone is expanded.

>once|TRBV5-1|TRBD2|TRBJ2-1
TGCGCCAGCAGCTTGGTTTCGGGACTAGCGGGAGGGTTTGAGCAGTTCTTC
CASSLVSGLAGGFEQFF
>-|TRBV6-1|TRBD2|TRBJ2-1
TGTGCCAGCAGTGATAAGCGGGGGGGATTGACGAGCTCCTACAATGAGCAGTTCTTC
CASSDKRGGLTSSYNEQFF
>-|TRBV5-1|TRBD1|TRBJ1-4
TGCGCCAGCAGCCTTAGACAGGGGCCAGGTGAAAAACTGTTTTTT
CASSLRQGPGEKLFF
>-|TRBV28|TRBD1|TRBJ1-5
TGTGCCAGCAGTTCGGGACAGGGAGGGGGTCAGCCCCAGCATTTT
CASSSGQGGGQPQHF
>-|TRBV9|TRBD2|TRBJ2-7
TGTGCCAGCAGCGCGAGGGGAGCGGGACTAGCCTACGAGCAGTACTTC
CASSARGAGLAYEQYF
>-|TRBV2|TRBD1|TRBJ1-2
TGTGCCGACTGGGACAGCCACGCTAACTATGGCTACACCTTC
CADWDSHANYGYTF
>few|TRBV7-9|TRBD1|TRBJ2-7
TGTGCCGGGGGCTCGGGACAGGACTACGAGCAGTACTTC
CAGGSGQDYEQYF
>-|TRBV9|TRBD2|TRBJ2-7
TGTGCCAGCAGCGTAGAGCCTAGCGGGAGTTGGGGCCGGGACGAGCAGTACTTC
CASSVEPSGSWGRDEQYF
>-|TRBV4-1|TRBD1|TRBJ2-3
TGCGCCAGCAGCCAAAGGGACAGGGGAGATACGCAGTATTTT
CASSQRDRGDTQYF
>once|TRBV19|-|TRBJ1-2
TGTGCCAGTGGGCGGAGCCCGGGAGGCTACACCTTC
CASGRSPGGYTF
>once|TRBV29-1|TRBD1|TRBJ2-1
TGCAGCGTTGATGGGACAGGGGGGACGAGGGGCTCCTACAATGAGCAGTTCTTC
CSVDGTGGTRGSYNEQFF
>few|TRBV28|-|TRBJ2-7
TGTGCCAGCAGGGAAGTAGCGTTCTACGAGCAGTACTTC
CASREVAFYEQYF
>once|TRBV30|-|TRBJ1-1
TGTGCCTGGTTGAGGGCGCTGGGCACTGAAGCTTTCTTT
CAWLRALGTEAFF
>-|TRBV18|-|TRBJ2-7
TGTGCCAGCTCGCCCCCCTCCCGCAAGGGGTACGAGCAGTACTTC
CASSPPSRKGYEQYF
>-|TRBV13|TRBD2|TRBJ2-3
TGTGCCAGCAGCTTAGGCGGGGACTACTACGTTCCGCAGTATTTT
CASSLGGDYYVPQYF
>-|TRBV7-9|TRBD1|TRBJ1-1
TGTTGCAGCAGCTGGGGGACAGGGGGAAGGACTGAAGCTTTCTTT
CCSSWGTGGRTEAFF
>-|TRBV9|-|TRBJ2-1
TGTGCCAGCAGCGTAGAGGCAGGGGACTCCTACAATGAGCAGTTCTTC
CASSVEAGDSYNEQFF
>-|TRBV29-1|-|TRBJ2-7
TGCAGCGCCCAACAGGGACCCTACGAGCAGTACTTC
CSAQQGPYEQYF
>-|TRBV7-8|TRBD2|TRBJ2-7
TGTGCCAGCAGCTTGAATTTACTAGCGGGAAAAAGCTCCTACGAGCAGTACTTC
CASSLNLLAGKSSYEQYF
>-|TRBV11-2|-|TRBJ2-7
TGTGCCAGCAGCTTGGGGCTTTTTTCATCCTACGAGCAGTACTTC
CASSLGLFSSYEQYF